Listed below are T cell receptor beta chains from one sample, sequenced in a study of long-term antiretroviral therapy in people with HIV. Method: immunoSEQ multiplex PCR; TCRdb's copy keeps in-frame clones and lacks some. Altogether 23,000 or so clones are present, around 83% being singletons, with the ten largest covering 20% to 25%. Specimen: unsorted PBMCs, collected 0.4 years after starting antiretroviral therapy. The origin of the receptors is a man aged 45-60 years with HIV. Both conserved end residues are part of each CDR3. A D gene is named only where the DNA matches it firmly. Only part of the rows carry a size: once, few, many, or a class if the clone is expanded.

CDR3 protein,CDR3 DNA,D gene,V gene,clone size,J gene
CASSLTSGSSGANVLTF,TGTGCCAGCAGCCTGACTAGCGGAAGCTCTGGGGCCAACGTCCTGACTTTC,TRBD2,TRBV4-2,NA,TRBJ2-6
CASTPPGLAGGNYEQYF,TGTGCCAGCACCCCCCCGGGACTAGCGGGGGGAAACTACGAGCAGTACTTC,TRBD2,TRBV28,NA,TRBJ2-7
CASSLGPAGYEQYF,TGCGCCAGCAGCCTGGGACCCGCGGGCTACGAGCAGTACTTC,NA,TRBV4-1,few,TRBJ2-7
CASSEGLGSGGVSSYNEQFF,TGCGCCAGCAGCGAGGGACTGGGTAGCGGGGGGGTCAGCTCCTACAATGAGCAGTTCTTC,TRBD2,TRBV4-1,NA,TRBJ2-1
CAWSVLAGAVEQFF,TGTGCCTGGAGTGTACTAGCGGGGGCCGTTGAGCAGTTCTTC,TRBD2,TRBV30,NA,TRBJ2-1
CASSVVGDPNTGELFF,TGTGCCAGCAGCGTAGTTGGGGACCCGAACACCGGGGAGCTGTTTTTT,NA,TRBV9,NA,TRBJ2-2
CASSLDRGTEAFF,TGCGCCAGCAGCTTGGACAGGGGCACTGAAGCTTTCTTT,TRBD1,TRBV5-1,NA,TRBJ1-1
CASSPTGDGEKLFF,TGTGCCAGCAGCCCGACAGGGGATGGTGAAAAACTGTTTTTT,TRBD1,TRBV7-9,NA,TRBJ1-4
CASSLDHTTRSDTQYF,TGTGCCAGCAGCCTGGACCATACTACAAGGTCAGATACGCAGTATTTT,NA,TRBV5-8,NA,TRBJ2-3
CASSPSGTVSNQPQHF,TGTGCCAGCTCACCCTCCGGGACAGTTAGCAATCAGCCCCAGCATTTT,TRBD1,TRBV18,NA,TRBJ1-5
CASSLARPSGGAETQYF,TGTGCTAGCAGCTTAGCGCGCCCTAGCGGGGGGGCAGAGACCCAGTACTTC,TRBD2,TRBV7-7,few,TRBJ2-5
CASRGSTTDNTEAFF,TGTGCCAGCAGGGGTTCGACAACCGATAACACTGAAGCTTTCTTT,NA,TRBV6-1,NA,TRBJ1-1
CAGRRAEGAVGANVLTF,TGTGCAGGGCGGAGGGCAGAGGGGGCCGTTGGGGCCAACGTCCTGACTTTC,NA,TRBV2,NA,TRBJ2-6
CASSRQGGTDTQYF,TGTGCCAGCAGCCGACAGGGGGGCACAGATACGCAGTATTTT,TRBD1,TRBV9,NA,TRBJ2-3
CSVSRTEFPYEQYF,TGCAGCGTTTCAAGGACAGAATTCCCCTACGAGCAGTACTTC,NA,TRBV29-1,NA,TRBJ2-7
CSAQGGNTIYF,TGCAGCGCCCAAGGTGGAAACACCATATATTTT,NA,TRBV29-1,NA,TRBJ1-3
CASSFRTDTQYF,TGTGCCAGCAGTTTTCGCACAGATACGCAGTATTTT,NA,TRBV7-6,NA,TRBJ2-3
CASSPTGLNTEAFF,TGTGCCAGCAGCCCGACAGGGCTGAACACTGAAGCTTTCTTT,TRBD1,TRBV5-4,NA,TRBJ1-1
CAWSLTPWPGATYEQYF,TGTGCCTGGAGCCTCACCCCTTGGCCGGGGGCAACCTACGAGCAGTACTTC,NA,TRBV30,NA,TRBJ2-7
CASCRALKDRIQETQYF,TGCGCCAGCTGTCGCGCTTTAAAGGACAGGATCCAAGAGACCCAGTACTTC,TRBD1,TRBV5-1,NA,TRBJ2-5
CASSEAGGTGGRYGYTF,TGTGCCAGCAGTGAAGCGGGGGGGACAGGGGGCAGGTATGGCTACACCTTC,TRBD1,TRBV6-1,NA,TRBJ1-2
CASSWKAGSPEKLFF,TGCGCCAGCAGCTGGAAGGCGGGGTCCCCAGAAAAACTGTTTTTT,NA,TRBV5-1,NA,TRBJ1-4
CASSLVGIQDQDGYTF,TGTGCCAGCAGCTTGGTAGGTATCCAGGACCAAGATGGCTACACCTTC,NA,TRBV5-4,NA,TRBJ1-2
CASSLGGGYEQYF,TGTGCCAGCAGTTTAGGGGGGGGCTACGAGCAGTACTTC,TRBD2,TRBV27,few,TRBJ2-7